This TCR beta chain was sequenced in a study of shared clonotypes between healthy human individuals. CD45RO-negative CD8 cells positively selected for CCR7 made up the naive population, which excluded terminally differentiated effector memory CD45RA+ cells. Nashville, Tennessee was home to all donors, each a Caucasian adult. V lost 2 bases and J lost 5, with 15 bases in between. Germline CDR1 is SEHNR and CDR2 is FQNEAQ (reference sequence). This CDR3 is 15 amino acids long. Approximately 30,000 T cell genomes (roughly 190 ng DNA) went into each sorted-subset replicate. TCRdb's table, derived via immunoSEQ multiplex PCR, lists solely in-frame clones and lacks some. The sample holds approximately 2,200,000 clones, about 93% seen once.

This clonotype was obtained from a young man in good health. Some clones in this sample may be carry-over from other donors' samples. The rearrangement uses TRBV7-9 and TRBJ1-2; D is unclear. The sequencing sample was made of naive CD8+ T cells from PBMCs. The CDR3 region has the DNA TGTGCCAGCAGCTTAATCTTAGAATTCCCATATGGCTACACCTTC. This sequence encodes CASSLILEFPYGYTF.